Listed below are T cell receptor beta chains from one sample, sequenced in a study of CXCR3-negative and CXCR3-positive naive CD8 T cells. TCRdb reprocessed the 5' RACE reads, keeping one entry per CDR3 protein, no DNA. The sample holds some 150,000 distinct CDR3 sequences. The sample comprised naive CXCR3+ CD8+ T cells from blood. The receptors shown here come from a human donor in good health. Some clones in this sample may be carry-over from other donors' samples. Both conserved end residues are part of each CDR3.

cdr3_aa: CASSPPLAYEQYF
v_call: TRBV18
j_call: TRBJ2-7

cdr3_aa: CSVDDGYNYGYTF
v_call: TRBV29-1
j_call: TRBJ1-2

cdr3_aa: CSVAMLGWTYGTGGEYEQYF
v_call: TRBV29-1
j_call: TRBJ2-7

cdr3_aa: CASSSLAGGTDTQYF
v_call: TRBV28
j_call: TRBJ2-3

cdr3_aa: CSVDAGNAEAFF
v_call: TRBV29-1
j_call: TRBJ1-1

cdr3_aa: CASSLLGYDTEELFF
v_call: TRBV5-6
j_call: TRBJ2-2

cdr3_aa: CASSLSPGSEVEQFF
v_call: TRBV5-4
j_call: TRBJ2-1

cdr3_aa: CASSQERPGRMNTEAFF
v_call: TRBV3-1
j_call: TRBJ1-1

cdr3_aa: CASSRKGQGDYGYTF
v_call: TRBV4-2
j_call: TRBJ1-2

cdr3_aa: CASASSGNIQYF
v_call: TRBV6-2/TRBV6-3
j_call: TRBJ2-4

cdr3_aa: CASSLSGSGNTIYF
v_call: TRBV4-3
j_call: TRBJ1-3

cdr3_aa: CASSRTGNEQYF
v_call: TRBV6-2/TRBV6-3
j_call: TRBJ2-7

cdr3_aa: CASSLFIRQGSDEQYF
v_call: TRBV28
j_call: TRBJ2-7

cdr3_aa: CASSPKGSGTSGPYQETQYF
v_call: TRBV7-9
j_call: TRBJ2-5

cdr3_aa: CAWSQGAPTDTQYF
v_call: TRBV30
j_call: TRBJ2-3

cdr3_aa: CASSLGGSEKLFF
v_call: TRBV7-7
j_call: TRBJ1-4

cdr3_aa: CSARRAANYGYTF
v_call: TRBV20-1
j_call: TRBJ1-2

cdr3_aa: CASSLVELAGVYEQFF
v_call: TRBV5-1
j_call: TRBJ2-1